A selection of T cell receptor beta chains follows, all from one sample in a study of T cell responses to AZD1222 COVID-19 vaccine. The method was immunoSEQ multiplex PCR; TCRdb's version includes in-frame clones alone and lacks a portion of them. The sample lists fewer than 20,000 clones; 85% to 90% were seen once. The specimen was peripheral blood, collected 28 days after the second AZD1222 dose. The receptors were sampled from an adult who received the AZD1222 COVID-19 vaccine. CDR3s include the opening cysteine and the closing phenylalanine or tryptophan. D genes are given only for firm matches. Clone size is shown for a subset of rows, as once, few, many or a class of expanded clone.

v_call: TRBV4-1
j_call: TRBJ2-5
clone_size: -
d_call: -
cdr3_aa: CASSQDWGETQYF
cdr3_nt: TGCGCCAGCAGCCAAGATTGGGGAGAGACCCAGTACTTC

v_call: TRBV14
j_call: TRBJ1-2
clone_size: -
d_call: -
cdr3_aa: CASSQDSGNYGYTF
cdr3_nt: TGTGCCAGCAGCCAAGATAGCGGAAACTATGGCTACACCTTC

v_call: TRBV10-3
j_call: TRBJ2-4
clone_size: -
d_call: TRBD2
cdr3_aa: CATSAWAGGIIAKNIQYF
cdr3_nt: TGTGCCACCTCGGCCTGGGCGGGAGGGATTATAGCCAAAAACATTCAGTACTTC

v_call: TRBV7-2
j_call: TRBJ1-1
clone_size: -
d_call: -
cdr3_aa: CASSPDRRPVGTEAFF
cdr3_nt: TGTGCCAGCAGCCCCGACAGGCGGCCCGTAGGTACTGAAGCTTTCTTT

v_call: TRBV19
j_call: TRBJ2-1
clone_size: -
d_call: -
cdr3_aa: CASSTQGGNEQFF
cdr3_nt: TGTGCCAGTAGTACGCAAGGGGGGAATGAGCAGTTCTTC

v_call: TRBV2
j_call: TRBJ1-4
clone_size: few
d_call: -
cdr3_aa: CASNRAWLKNEKLFF
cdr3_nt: TGTGCCAGCAACAGGGCCTGGTTAAAAAATGAAAAACTGTTTTTT

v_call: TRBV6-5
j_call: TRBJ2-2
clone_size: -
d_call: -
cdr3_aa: CASRRTRAGELFF
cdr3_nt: TGTGCCAGCAGGAGGACCCGGGCCGGGGAGCTGTTTTTT

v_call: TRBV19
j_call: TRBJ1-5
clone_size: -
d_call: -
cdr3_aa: CASSTPQKGNQPQHF
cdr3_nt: TGTGCCAGTAGCACTCCCCAGAAGGGCAATCAGCCCCAGCATTTT

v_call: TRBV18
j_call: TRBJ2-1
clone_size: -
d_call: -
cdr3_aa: CASSRERTYNEQFF
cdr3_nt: TGTGCCAGCTCACGGGAGAGGACCTACAATGAGCAGTTCTTC

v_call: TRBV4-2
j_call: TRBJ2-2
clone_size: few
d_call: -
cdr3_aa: CASSQDPLRNGELFF
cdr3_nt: TGTGCCAGCAGCCAAGATCCACTGAGGAACGGGGAGCTGTTTTTT

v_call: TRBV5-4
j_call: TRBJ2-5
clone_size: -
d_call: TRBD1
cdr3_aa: CASSLRGFGETQYF
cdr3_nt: TGTGCCAGCAGCCTCAGGGGGTTTGGGGAGACCCAGTACTTC

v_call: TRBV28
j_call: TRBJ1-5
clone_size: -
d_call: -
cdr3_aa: CASSLFLQGGDQPQHF
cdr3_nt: TGTGCCAGCAGTTTATTTTTACAGGGAGGAGATCAGCCCCAGCATTTT

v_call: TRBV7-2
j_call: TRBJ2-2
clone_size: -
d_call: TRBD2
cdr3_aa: CASSLYPGGGTGELFF
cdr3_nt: TGTGCCAGCAGCTTATATCCGGGAGGAGGGACCGGGGAGCTGTTTTTT

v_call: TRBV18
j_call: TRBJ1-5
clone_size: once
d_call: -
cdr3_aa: CASSPDRFSNQPQHF
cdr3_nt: TGTGCCAGCTCACCGGACAGATTTAGCAATCAGCCCCAGCATTTT

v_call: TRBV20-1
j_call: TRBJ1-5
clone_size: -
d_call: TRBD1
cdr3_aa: CSASLATGTGQPQHF
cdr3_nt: TGCAGTGCTAGTTTGGCGACAGGGACTGGACAGCCCCAGCATTTT

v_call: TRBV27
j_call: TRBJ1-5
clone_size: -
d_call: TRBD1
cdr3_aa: CASRSDRASNQPQHF
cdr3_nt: TGTGCCAGCAGGTCAGACAGGGCAAGCAATCAGCCCCAGCATTTT

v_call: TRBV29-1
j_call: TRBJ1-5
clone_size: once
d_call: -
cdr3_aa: CSVGQLNQPQHF
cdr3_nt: TGCAGCGTTGGACAGCTTAATCAGCCCCAGCATTTT

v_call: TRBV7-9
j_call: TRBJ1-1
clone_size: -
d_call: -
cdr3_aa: CASSLTVNTEAFF
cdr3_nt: TGTGCCAGCAGCTTAACAGTGAACACTGAAGCTTTCTTT

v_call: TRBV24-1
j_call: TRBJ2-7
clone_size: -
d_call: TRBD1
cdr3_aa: CATSETAGTAPYEQYF
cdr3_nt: TGTGCCACCAGTGAAACCGCCGGGACAGCCCCCTACGAGCAGTACTTC

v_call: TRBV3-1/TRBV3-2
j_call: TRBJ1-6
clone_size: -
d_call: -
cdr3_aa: CASSLGTLNSPLHF
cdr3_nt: TGTGCCAGCAGCCTTGGGACGCTTAATTCACCCCTCCACTTT

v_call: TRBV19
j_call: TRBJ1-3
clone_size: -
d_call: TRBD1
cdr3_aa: CASNLGRTGGRVGNTIYF
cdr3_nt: TGTGCCAGTAACCTCGGACGGACAGGGGGCCGTGTAGGAAACACCATATATTTT

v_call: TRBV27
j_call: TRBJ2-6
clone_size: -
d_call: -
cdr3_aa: CASSPTPRVGRPGANVLTF
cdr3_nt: TGTGCCAGCAGTCCCACCCCCCGTGTTGGTCGCCCTGGGGCCAACGTCCTGACTTTC

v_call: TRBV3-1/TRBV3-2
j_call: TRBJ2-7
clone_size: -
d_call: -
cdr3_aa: CASSQGVGRDATEQYF
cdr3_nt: TGTGCCAGCAGCCAAGGGGTCGGGCGGGACGCAACCGAGCAGTACTTC

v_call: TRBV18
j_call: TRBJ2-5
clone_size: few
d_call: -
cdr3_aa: CASSPLTLQETQYF
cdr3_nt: TGTGCCAGCTCACCACTAACGTTACAAGAGACCCAGTACTTC

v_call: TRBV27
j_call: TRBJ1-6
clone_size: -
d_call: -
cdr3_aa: CASRQQGGASPLHF
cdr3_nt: TGTGCCAGCCGACAACAGGGAGGGGCTTCACCCCTCCACTTT

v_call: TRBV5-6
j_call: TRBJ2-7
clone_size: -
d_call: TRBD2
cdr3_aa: CASSPRLAGEQYF
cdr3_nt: TGTGCCAGCAGCCCGAGACTAGCTGGCGAGCAGTACTTC

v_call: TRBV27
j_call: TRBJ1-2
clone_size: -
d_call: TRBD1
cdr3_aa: CASSFLGTGRDGYTF
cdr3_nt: TGTGCCAGCAGTTTCCTCGGGACAGGGCGAGACGGCTACACCTTC

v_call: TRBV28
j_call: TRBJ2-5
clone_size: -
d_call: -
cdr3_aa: CASSSPNAQETQYF
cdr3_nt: TGTGCCAGCAGTTCCCCGAACGCACAAGAGACCCAGTACTTC

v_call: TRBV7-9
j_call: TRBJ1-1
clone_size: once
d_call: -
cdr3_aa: CASMAGTEAFF
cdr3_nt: TGTGCCAGCATGGCGGGCACTGAAGCTTTCTTT

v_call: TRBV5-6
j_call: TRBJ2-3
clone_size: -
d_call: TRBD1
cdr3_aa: CASSPTGADTQYF
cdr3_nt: TGTGCCAGCAGCCCCACAGGGGCAGATACGCAGTATTTT